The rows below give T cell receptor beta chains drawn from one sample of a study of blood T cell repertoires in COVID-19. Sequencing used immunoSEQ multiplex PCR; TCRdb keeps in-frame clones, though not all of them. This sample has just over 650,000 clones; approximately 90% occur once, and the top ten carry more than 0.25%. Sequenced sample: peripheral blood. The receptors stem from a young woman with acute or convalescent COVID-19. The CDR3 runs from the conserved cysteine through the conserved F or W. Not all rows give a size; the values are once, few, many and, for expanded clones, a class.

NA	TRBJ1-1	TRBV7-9	CASMGTRDGEQTEAFF
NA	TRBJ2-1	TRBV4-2	CASSPRSGQTDEQFF
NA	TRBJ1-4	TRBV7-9	CASSFPPDRSGEKLFF
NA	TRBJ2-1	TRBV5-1	CASSLGFGEDNEQFF
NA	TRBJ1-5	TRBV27	CASSRRVLAGEGSNQPQHF
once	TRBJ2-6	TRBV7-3	CASSLGWGHLSGANVLTF
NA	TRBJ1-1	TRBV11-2	CASSSGVSRNTEAFF
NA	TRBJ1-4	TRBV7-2	CASSSLGQGLEKLFF
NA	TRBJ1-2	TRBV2	CASSENVATGRSGYTF
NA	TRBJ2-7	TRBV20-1	CSASSPRSPANYEQYF
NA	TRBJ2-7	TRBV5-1	CASKVAGGEYEQYF
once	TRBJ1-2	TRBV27	CASSLSGRHLYYGYTF
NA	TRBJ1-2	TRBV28	CASSSTRQGPYGYTF
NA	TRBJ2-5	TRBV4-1	CASSQDASRETQYF
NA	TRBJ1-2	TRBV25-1	CASSATGGSYGYTF
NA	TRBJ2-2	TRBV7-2	CASRRRGPGELFF